A selection of T cell receptor beta chains follows, all from one sample in a study of cytomegalovirus exposure and HLA in healthy donors. Data came from immunoSEQ multiplex PCR; TCRdb stores just in-frame clones and leaves some out. This sample's clone table lists 150,000 to 250,000 clones. Sequencing input: PBMCs. These receptors all stem from a boy between 10 and 17 years old in good health and CMV-seronegative. CDR3s include the opening cysteine and the closing phenylalanine or tryptophan. A D gene is named only where the DNA matches it firmly.

>TRBV2|TRBD1|TRBJ1-4
CASHRGPNEKLFF
>TRBV27|NA|TRBJ2-1
CASSSGVRINEQFF
>TRBV2|NA|TRBJ2-5
CASSLQETQYF
>TRBV7-6|NA|TRBJ2-7
CASSLAPGPAYEQYF
>TRBV6-1|TRBD1|TRBJ2-6
CARGTDNSGANVLTF
>TRBV14|TRBD1|TRBJ2-7
CASSPTGTGGPYEQYF
>TRBV18|TRBD1|TRBJ2-1
CASSEQGYNEQFF
>TRBV29-1|TRBD2|TRBJ2-1
CSARGAGGTTYNEQFF
>TRBV5-5|NA|TRBJ1-2
CASSLGGYGIDGYTF
>TRBV27|NA|TRBJ1-2
CASSLVAGGGYGYTF
>TRBV30|NA|TRBJ1-1
CAWSVGMNTEAFF
>TRBV11-1|NA|TRBJ2-3
CASSSGRGDTDTQYF
>TRBV5-5|NA|TRBJ2-5
CASSLRGIETQYF
>TRBV15|NA|TRBJ1-2
CATSGRQRIGYTF
>TRBV4-1|NA|TRBJ1-2
CASSESVKGYTF
>TRBV5-1|NA|TRBJ2-1
CASSYSTTSVYNEQFF
>TRBV7-3|TRBD1|TRBJ2-2
CASSSTGGLSNTGELFF
>TRBV4-3|TRBD1|TRBJ1-3
CASSQADRGRDTIYF
>TRBV4-1|NA|TRBJ1-5
CASSQERQDIKPGPQHF
>TRBV4-2|NA|TRBJ2-1
CASSQNSRGAYNEQFF
>TRBV11-2|NA|TRBJ2-2
CASKTGRISGELFF
>TRBV9|TRBD1|TRBJ1-2
CASSTRTGSNYGYTF
>TRBV7-9|NA|TRBJ2-1
CASSPLSQGAYNEQFF
>TRBV27|NA|TRBJ1-1
CASSVARTVANTEAFF
>TRBV7-2|NA|TRBJ2-5
CASSLRIGESLETQYF
>TRBV5-4|NA|TRBJ2-2
CASSFAGLTGELFF
>TRBV12-5|NA|TRBJ1-4
CASSTWGSNEKLFF